Presented here are 3 T cell receptor beta chains from one specimen sequenced in a study of blood T cell repertoires in COVID-19. Generated by immunoSEQ multiplex PCR, the TCRdb table keeps only in-frame clones and is missing some. The sample includes 250,000 or so clones, around 86% of them seen just once. Sequencing was done on a sample of PBMCs or T cells enriched from blood (not recorded which). Every receptor here comes from a woman aged 50 to 60 who had recovered from COVID-19.

The chain couples TRBV29-1 to TRBJ1-1; 8 nucleotides match TRBD1. The CDR3 length is 14 residues. Germline V gene data show CDR1 as SQVTM and CDR2 as ANQGSEA. V trimming: 2 bases; J trimming: 3 bases; junction bases outside the gene matches: 5. CDR3 in amino acids: CSVEFLRGHTEAFF. CDR3 nucleotide sequence: TGCAGCGTTGAATTCCTCAGGGGGCACACTGAAGCTTTCTTT.

This chain joins TRBV3-1 (or the pseudogene TRBV3-2) and TRBJ2-7; 8 nucleotides agree with TRBD2. The CDR3 covers 18 residues. Germline loops: CDR1 LGHDT, CDR2 YNNKEL (reference sequence). V lost 0 bases and J lost 0; bases outside the gene matches: 10. The CDR3 bases are TGTGCCAGCAGCCAAGATGCGGGGGGCAGCGTAAACTCCTACGAGCAGTACTTC. It specifies CASSQDAGGSVNSYEQYF.

The table lists this clone with a count of one. The genes are TRBV4-3 and TRBJ2-1; the D is unclear. CDR3 length equals 17 residues. Trimming removed 0 bases from V and 6 bases from J, with 18 bases in between. Germline CDR1 is LGHNA and CDR2 is YSLEER. As DNA, the CDR3 is TGCGCCAGCAGCCAAGAGGTAGTCGGGTTGAGTAGCAATGAGCAGTTCTTC. The encoded protein is CASSQEVVGLSSNEQFF.